Presented here are 26 T cell receptor beta chains from one specimen sequenced in a study of blood T cell repertoires in COVID-19. Assay: immunoSEQ multiplex PCR; the TCRdb copy retains only in-frame clones and omits some. The table includes about 69,000 clones, 84% detected once. Sequencing used peripheral blood. The receptors were sampled from a man aged 50 or older with COVID-19, enrolled during active disease.

The rearrangement uses TRBV7-3 and TRBJ2-7, with TRBD1 matching over 10 bases. Germline CDR1 is SGHTA and CDR2 is FQGTGA. The CDR3 runs 15 residues. V lost 5 bases, J lost 0 bases, and 4 bases stayed unmatched. The CDR3 DNA reads TGTGCCAGCAGCCCCGGACAGGGGGGCTCCTACGAGCAGTACTTC. It yields the protein CASSPGQGGSYEQYF.

The CDR3 coding sequence is TGTGCCAGCAGCCCCCGTTTTGCCTCCGGGTACACCTTC. It yields the protein CASSPRFASGYTF. This chain uses TRBV14 with TRBJ1-2; unclear D gene. CDR3 length: 13 residues. Trimming took 4 bases from V and 11 from J, leaving 17 bases between them. Per the germline V gene, CDR1 is SGHDN and CDR2 is FVKESK.

The V and J genes are TRBV10-3 and TRBJ1-4; D unresolved. CDR3 size: 13 residues. Trimming left V 8 bases short and J 5 bases short, with 12 bases between. Germline loops: CDR1 ENHRY, CDR2 SYGVKD. The CDR3 DNA reads as TGTGCCATCGCAGGTACGCTGAATGAAAAACTGTTTTTT. Translation: CAIAGTLNEKLFF.

The chain uses TRBV4-3 and TRBJ1-4; 7 positions match TRBD1. The V and J ends lost 0 bases and 10 bases, in that order; junction bases with no gene match: 2. Germline-derived CDR1 and CDR2 are LGHNA and YSLEER. The CDR3 is made up of 13 amino acids. The CDR3: CASSQEDRSKLFF. The CDR3 DNA reads as TGCGCCAGCAGCCAAGAGGACAGGTCAAAACTGTTTTTT.

V and J are TRBV18 and TRBJ2-5; tentatively, D is TRBD2 (6 bases). Trimming stripped 6 bases from V and 5 bases from J, with 7 bases between. The CDR3 has 11 amino acids. Germline-derived CDR1 and CDR2 are KGHSH and LQKENI. The CDR3 sequence is CASSREETQYF. In DNA form, the CDR3 reads TGTGCCAGCTCCCGGGAGGAGACCCAGTACTTC.

The chain recombines TRBV7-9 with TRBJ2-3; no reliable D call. This CDR3 comprises 14 residues. V lost 4 bases and J 0 bases, leaving 8 bases between the germline ends. Germline CDR1 SEHNR, CDR2 FQNEAQ (reference sequence). The CDR3 loop reads CASSWASSTDTQYF. The CDR3 DNA is TGTGCCAGCAGCTGGGCGTCTAGCACAGATACGCAGTATTTT.

This clone was found once. The chain's CDR3 is CASSWAYRGRTGELFF. DNA for the CDR3: TGTGCCAGCAGCTGGGCGTACAGGGGTCGCACCGGGGAGCTGTTTTTT. The chain recombines TRBV11-2 with TRBJ2-2; 7 positions match TRBD1. J was trimmed by 4 bases and V by 4 bases; bases with no gene match: 9. There are 16 residues in the CDR3. Germline V gene sequence: CDR1 SGHAT, CDR2 FQNNGV.

The J gene is TRBJ1-5, the V gene TRBV4-1; tentatively, D is TRBD1 (6 bases). CDR1 is MGHRA and CDR2 is YSYEKL in the germline V gene. V lost 1 base and J lost 4, with 11 bases in between. This CDR3 is built from 15 residues. This CDR3 is CASSQVGQGNQPQHF. The CDR3 coding sequence is TGCGCCAGCAGCCAAGTGGGTCAGGGGAATCAGCCCCAGCATTTT.

The chain couples TRBV30 to TRBJ2-7; D is possibly TRBD1 (5 bases). Germline-derived CDR1 and CDR2 are GTSNPN and SVGIG (reference sequence). Deletions cut 6 bases from V and 3 bases from J, with 9 bases between. CDR3 length: 11 residues. CDR3 DNA: TGTGCCTGTGGACAACTCTACGAGCAGTACTTC. Its protein product is CACGQLYEQYF.

V is TRBV10-3 and J is TRBJ2-5; tentatively, D is TRBD1 (6 bases). This CDR3 region has 14 residues. Germline CDR1 ENHRY, CDR2 SYGVKD. V shed 6 bases and J shed 0 bases, with 11 bases lying between them. Here the CDR3 DNA reads TGTGCCATCAGCAGGCAGGGGAACCAAGAGACCCAGTACTTC. Its protein product is CAISRQGNQETQYF.

The chain joins TRBV6-6 to TRBJ2-7, with TRBD1 as a possible D gene (5 bases). The CDR3 sequence is 13 residues long. Trimming cost V 3 bases and J 4 bases, with 10 bases left between them. CDR1 is MNHNY, CDR2 SVGAGI, per germline (reference sequence). The CDR3 nucleotides read TGTGCCAGCAGTTATCACCCAGGGTACGAGCAGTACTTC. Translation: CASSYHPGYEQYF.

The rearrangement links TRBV6-1 to TRBJ1-5; D ambiguous. Trimming took off 2 bases at V and 5 bases at J, with 13 bases between the two ends. This CDR3 is 15 amino acids long. Germline CDR1 and CDR2: MNHNS and SASEGT. This chain's CDR3 is CASSELGGYDQPQHF. CDR3 DNA sequence: TGTGCCAGCAGTGAATTAGGAGGGTACGATCAGCCCCAGCATTTT.

The chain recombines TRBV28 with TRBJ1-5; D possibly corresponds to TRBD1 (5 bases). V was shortened by 5 bases and J by 1 base, with 21 bases between the two germline ends. Per the germline V gene, CDR1 is MDHEN and CDR2 is SYDVKM. This CDR3 has 18 residues. The chain's CDR3 is CASSPYEQATGSNQPQHF. CDR3 DNA: TGTGCCAGCAGTCCCTATGAACAGGCAACTGGAAGCAATCAGCCCCAGCATTTT.

The count of this clone is one. The genes are TRBV30 and TRBJ1-3, with unresolved D. Germline loops: CDR1 GTSNPN, CDR2 SVGIG (reference sequence). V shed 1 base and J shed 3 bases, with 7 bases lying between them. The CDR3 is made up of 13 amino acids. DNA for the CDR3: TGTGCCTGGAGTGGGGGAGTTGGAAACACCATATATTTT. Amino acid sequence: CAWSGGVGNTIYF. Filled out from reference TRBV30 and TRBJ1-3, the complete variable domain reads SQTIHQWPATLVQPVGSPLSLECTVEGTSNPNLYWYRQAAGRGLQLLFYSVGIGQISSEVPQNLSASRPQDRQFILSSKKLLLSDSGFYLCAWSGGVGNTIYFGEGSWLTVV.

In its sample, this clone was seen once. CDR3 sequence (DNA): TGTGCCACCAGTGATCGGGACAGTTCAACCAAGGGGTACTTC. Amino acid sequence: CATSDRDSSTKGYF. The V call is TRBV24-1, the J call TRBJ2-7, with 7 bases aligning to TRBD1. The CDR3 has 14 residues. With V trimmed by 3 bases and J by 12 bases, 13 bases remained unmatched. CDR1 is KGHDR, CDR2 SFDVKD, per germline.

This rearrangement joins TRBV5-1 to TRBJ1-1; 7 bases are a match to TRBD1. V gave up 4 bases and J gave up 4 bases; unmatched junction bases: 13. In germline, CDR1 is SGHRS, CDR2 YFSETQ. This CDR3 is built from 16 residues. The CDR3 bases are TGCGCCAGCAGCGCCCCTCCGGCAGGGGGAAGCACTGAAGCTTTCTTT. Its protein is CASSAPPAGGSTEAFF. Looking up the rest from reference TRBV5-1 and TRBJ1-1 gives the full variable domain: KAGVTQTPRYLIKTRGQQVTLSCSPISGHRSVSWYQQTPGQGLQFLFEYFSETQRNKGNFPGRFSGRQFSNSRSEMNVSTLELGDSALYLCASSAPPAGGSTEAFFGQGTRLTVV.

This clone was seen once. V usage is TRBV11-2 and J usage is TRBJ2-7; D is unclear. V was clipped by 1 base and J by 5 bases, with 18 bases between them. The CDR3 totals 16 residues. The V gene's germline CDR1 is SGHAT and CDR2 FQNNGV. The DNA for the CDR3 is TGTGCCAGCAGCTTAGCTTTGGCGGCGGAGCTAGACGAGCAGTACTTC. Amino acid sequence: CASSLALAAELDEQYF.

This clone has only a few counts. CDR3 sequence (DNA): TGTGCCAGCAGCTTAAACAGTCACAGCCACGAGCAGTACTTC. It codes for CASSLNSHSHEQYF. The V and J genes are TRBV7-9 and TRBJ2-7; D is ambiguous. The V and J ends lost 2 bases and 5 bases respectively, with 13 bases between them. Looked up from germline, CDR1 is SEHNR and CDR2 is FQNEAQ (reference sequence). The CDR3 runs 14 residues.

The chain couples TRBV19 to TRBJ1-5, with 7 bases fitting TRBD1. The CDR3 length is 15 residues. V dropped 6 bases and J dropped 1; count of bases not matched to a gene: 6. Per the germline V gene, CDR1 is LNHDA and CDR2 is SQIVND (reference sequence). CDR3 protein: CASSKDRASNQPQHF. The CDR3 DNA reads TGTGCCAGTAGCAAAGACAGGGCGAGCAATCAGCCCCAGCATTTT.

This clone is categorized as medium-sized. The chain carries TRBV5-1 and TRBJ1-1; no reliable D call. Germline CDR1 is SGHRS and CDR2 is YFSETQ. V lost 3 bases, J lost 2 bases, and 8 bases lay in between. CDR3 length: 13 amino acids. In DNA, the CDR3 is TGCGCCAGCAGCTCAGGTCCCAACACTGAAGCTTTCTTT. Its translation: CASSSGPNTEAFF. Supplemented by reference TRBV5-1 and TRBJ1-1, the full variable domain reads KAGVTQTPRYLIKTRGQQVTLSCSPISGHRSVSWYQQTPGQGLQFLFEYFSETQRNKGNFPGRFSGRQFSNSRSEMNVSTLELGDSALYLCASSSGPNTEAFFGQGTRLTVV.

The chain recombines TRBV13 with TRBJ1-5, with unresolved D. This CDR3 is 14 amino acids long. Germline V gene lookup returns CDR1 PRHDT and CDR2 FYEKMQ (reference sequence). Trimming took 11 bases from V and 8 from J, leaving 22 bases between them. This CDR3 is CASSLGENLEPQHF. The CDR3 DNA follows: TGTGCCTCCAGCCTCGGGGAAAATTTAGAGCCCCAGCATTTT.

J is TRBJ2-5 and V is TRBV5-5, with TRBD1 identical over 8 bases. The CDR3 is 16 residues long. V was pared by 4 bases and J by 5 bases, with 13 bases of the junction left unmatched. Germline V gene lookup returns CDR1 SGHKS and CDR2 YYEKEE (reference sequence). The CDR3, as DNA: TGTGCCAGCAGCGGGATAAGACAGGGGTCGGGGGAGACCCAGTACTTC. Its translation: CASSGIRQGSGETQYF.

CDR3 in amino acids: CASSRTENYGYTF. The CDR3 nucleotides are TGTGCCAGCAGTCGGACAGAGAACTATGGCTACACCTTC. The chain employs TRBV12-3 or TRBV12-4 and TRBJ1-2, with D perhaps TRBD1 (6 bases). This CDR3 has 13 residues. Trimming shortened V by 5 bases and J by 2 bases, and 9 bases separated the two germline ends.

This rearrangement joins TRBV30 to TRBJ1-1; unclear D gene. Germline-derived CDR1 and CDR2 are GTSNPN and SVGIG (reference sequence). V lost 2 bases and J 4 bases, leaving 14 bases between the germline ends. The CDR3 is made up of 14 amino acids. CDR3 coding DNA: TGTGCCTGGAGTTATCGGGTACGGGGCACTGAAGCTTTCTTT. The encoded protein is CAWSYRVRGTEAFF.

The rearrangement joins TRBV7-8 to TRBJ2-1; 9 bases line up with TRBD2. The ends lost 0 bases at V and 4 bases at J; junction bases unmatched: 4. Germline V gene sequence: CDR1 SGHVS, CDR2 FQNEAQ. There are 16 residues in the CDR3. The DNA for the CDR3 is TGTGCCAGCAGCTTAGCGCTCCTAGCGGGGTACAATGAGCAGTTCTTC. This encodes CASSLALLAGYNEQFF.

The gene calls are TRBV6-6 and TRBJ1-2; no firm D call. Trimming stripped 2 bases from V and 6 bases from J, with 16 bases between. The CDR3 covers 15 residues. CDR1 and CDR2 from the germline V gene are MNHNY and SVGAGI (reference sequence). The CDR3 protein is CASSYGQLSGDGYTF. CDR3 in DNA: TGTGCCAGCAGTTACGGTCAACTATCGGGAGATGGCTACACCTTC.